These 29 T cell receptor beta chains were all obtained from the same sample, sequenced in a study of tumor-infiltrating lymphocytes in primary liver carcinoma. From unsorted bulk tissue weighing about 20-32 mg, DNA and RNA were co-extracted. Constant-region priming of around 530 ng total RNA yielded TCR beta cDNA. TCR beta libraries came from three nested multiplex PCR rounds using slightly modified ARM-PCR. Both of the initial two PCR rounds ran for approximately 10 cycles and employed TRBV1-TRBV30 forward primers alongside a C-beta reverse primer. TCRdb re-analysed the multiplex PCR reads in MiXCR, keeping a single row per CDR3 protein. In the table there are roughly 20,000 distinct CDR3 sequences, 60% to 80% of which are singletons. The sequenced material came from liver tumor tissue from sampling region 1. The subset here: tumor region T1, superior pole. The receptors originated from a young woman with primary liver carcinoma and hepatitis B virus infection.

Concerning this clonotype itself: The junction does not match germline at one end; this may be a read error. The chain has TRBV5-6 and TRBJ1-6; the D is unclear. Per the germline V gene, CDR1 is SGHDT and CDR2 is YYEEEE. The CDR3 covers 14 residues. The CDR3 bases are TGTGCCAGCAGCTTGGTAACACTGGGGTCACCCCCCCACTTT. It is translated as CASSLVTLGSPPHF.

This clonotype came up many times. The V call is TRBV7-9, the J call TRBJ1-4; D remains ambiguous. V lost 1 base, J lost 0 bases, and 9 bases lay in between. The CDR3 sequence is 16 residues long. CDR1 and CDR2 from the germline V gene are SEHNR and FQNEAQ (reference sequence). The CDR3 nucleotides read TGTGCCAGCAGCTTAGGCAGGTCTGCAACTAATGAAAAACTGTTTTTT. It is translated as CASSLGRSATNEKLFF.

On this clonotype: One junction end disagrees with the germline gene, perhaps due to a read error. The chain joins TRBV5-4 to TRBJ2-3, with D hard to call. The CDR3 runs to 17 residues. Per germline, CDR1 SGHNT and CDR2 YYREEE (reference sequence). The CDR3, as DNA: TGTGCCAGCAGCATAGACGGGCGCCCTCCACCCACAGATGCGCAGTATTTT. Encoded protein: CASSIDGRPPPTDAQYF. The variable domain in full, completed from reference TRBV5-4 and TRBJ2-3, reads ETGVTQSPTHLIKTRGQQVTLRCSSQSGHNTVSWYQQALGQGPQFIFQYYREEENGRGNFPPRFSGLQFPNYSSELNVNALELDDSALYLCASSIDGRPPPTDAQYFGPGTRLTVL.

As to this clonotype: The missing conserved phenylalanine or tryptophan at the end of this CDR3 makes a read error likely. This sequence joins TRBV11-2 and TRBJ1-4; TRBD1 might be the D (5 bases). CDR3 length equals 12 residues. Germline V gene sequence: CDR1 SGHAT, CDR2 FQNNGV. CDR3: CVSSPWGGKLFL. The CDR3 DNA sequence: TGCGTCAGCAGCCCCTGGGGGGGAAAACTGTTTCTT.

To note about this clonotype: One junction end does not reproduce the germline sequence, and a read error may be involved. V is TRBV30 and J is TRBJ2-1; weak D call: TRBD2 (7 bases). CDR1 is GTSNPN and CDR2 is SVGIG in the germline V gene (reference sequence). This CDR3 has 16 amino acids. The DNA of the CDR3 is TGTGCCTGGAACCGAGGGGGGACTAACGGGAGAAATGAGCGGTTCTTC. This encodes CAWNRGGTNGRNERFF.

Turning to this clonotype: A much larger clonotype is one base distant, so this may be a read error. This CDR3 is missing its conserved last phenylalanine or tryptophan, likely due to a read error. This chain uses TRBV10-3 with TRBJ2-1, with D perhaps assigned TRBD1 or TRBD2 (5 bases each). Deletions cut 3 bases from V and 7 bases from J, with 7 bases between. From germline, CDR1 is ENHRY and CDR2 SYGVKD. The CDR3 runs 12 residues. CDR3 region: CAISDGANEQFL. The DNA for the CDR3 is TGTGCCATCAGTGACGGGGCGAATGAGCAGTTCCTC.

With regard to this clonotype: Compared with germline, one end of the junction differs, possibly owing to a read error. The J gene is TRBJ2-2, the V gene TRBV5-5; 9 bases agree with TRBD1. Germline CDR1 and CDR2: SGHKS and YYEKEE (reference sequence). The CDR3 is 15 amino acids. CDR3 nucleotides: TGTGTCAGCAGCTATGGGACAGGGTGGACCGGGGACCTGTCTTTT. Its protein product is CVSSYGTGWTGDLSF. The full variable domain, completed using reference TRBV5-5 and TRBJ2-2, is DAGVTQSPTHLIKTRGQQVTLRCSPISGHKSVSWYQQVLGQGPQFIFQYYEKEERGRGNFPDRFSARQFPNYSSELNVNALLLGDSALYLCVSSYGTGWTGDLSFGEGSRLTVL.

The V and J genes are TRBV11-1 and TRBJ2-7; no clear D gene. CDR1 is SGHAT and CDR2 is FQDESV in the germline V gene (reference sequence). The length of the CDR3 is 13 residues. CDR3 region: CVCSLGYLRGQYF. The DNA for the CDR3 is TGTGTCTGCAGCCTAGGATACCTCCGCGGGCAGTACTTC.

There are many counts of this clonotype. The junction differs from germline at one of its ends, possibly a read error. The V gene is TRBV6-6, the J gene TRBJ1-5; 12 bases are a match to TRBD1. The CDR3 contains 15 residues. Germline lookup yields CDR1 MNHNY and CDR2 SVGAGI (reference sequence). CDR3 loop: CASSYGTGGSQPQRF. The CDR3 DNA reads TGTGCCAGCAGTTACGGGACAGGGGGCAGTCAGCCCCAGCGTTTT.

Concerning this clonotype: One junction end does not reproduce the germline sequence, and a read error may be involved. This chain uses TRBV11-1 with TRBJ2-5; no clear D gene. This CDR3 region has 14 residues. CDR1 and CDR2 from the germline V gene are SGHAT and FQDESV (reference sequence). The CDR3: CDSRLAWREETQYF. CDR3 nucleotide sequence: TGTGACAGCAGGTTAGCATGGCGCGAAGAGACCCAGTACTTC.

This clonotype was detected only once. A read error may produce the germline difference seen at one junction end. This sequence joins TRBV11-3 and TRBJ1-1, with 9 bases aligning to TRBD1. The germline CDR1 and CDR2 sequences are SGHNT and YENEEA. This CDR3 spans 14 amino acids. The CDR3 nucleotides read TGTGCCACCAGCTTAGAAACAGGGGGCGCTGGAGCTTTCTTT. It yields the protein CATSLETGGAGAFF.

This clonotype occurred once. V usage is TRBV11-3 and J usage is TRBJ1-6, with D hard to call. Trimming removed 7 bases at V and 4 bases at J, with 14 bases between. Germline V gene sequence: CDR1 SGHNT, CDR2 YENEEA. CDR3 size: 15 residues. CDR3 protein: CASNFKWNYNSPLHF. CDR3 sequence (DNA): TGTGCCAGCAACTTTAAGTGGAATTATAATTCACCCCTCCACTTT.

This clonotype has at least ten counts. The rearrangement uses TRBV7-8 and TRBJ2-7; D is unclear. The CDR3 is made up of 12 amino acids. CDR1 is SGHVS and CDR2 is FQNEAQ in the germline V gene. With 1 base removed from V and 9 bases from J, the gap between germline ends came to 10 bases. CDR3 bases: TGTGCCAGCAGCTTAGTGGCCCACGGGCAGTACTTC. It yields the protein CASSLVAHGQYF.

On this clonotype: One end of the junction does not line up with germline, which may come from a read error. V and J are TRBV29-1 and TRBJ2-5; D may match TRBD1 or TRBD2 (5 bases each). The CDR3 extends over 15 amino acids. Germline lookup yields CDR1 SQVTM and CDR2 ANQGSEA. The CDR3 sequence: CSDETRRGVRETKYF. The CDR3 DNA sequence: TGCAGCGATGAAACCAGAAGGGGAGTGAGGGAGACCAAGTACTTC.

Worth noting for this clonotype: A much more abundant neighbour one base away suggests this may be a read error. The rearrangement joins TRBV7-9 to TRBJ2-2; D uncertain. Germline V gives CDR1 SEHNR, CDR2 FQNEAQ (reference sequence). The CDR3 loop spans 16 amino acids. Trimming removed 5 bases from V and 9 bases from J, with 22 bases in between. This CDR3 is CASSPPAARSVRELFF. DNA of the CDR3: TGTGCCAGCAGCCCACCGGCGGCAAGGTCTGTTCGGGAGCTGTTTTTT.

Comment on this clonotype: One junction end does not reproduce the germline sequence, and a read error may be involved. The CDR3 loop is CATSGQRVLVAKIIQYF. CDR3 coding DNA: TGTGCCACTTCTGGGCAGAGGGTCCTGGTAGCCAAAATCATTCAGTACTTC. This sequence joins TRBV6-1 and TRBJ2-4, with TRBD2 as a possible D gene (5 bases). The CDR3 spans 17 residues. CDR1 is MNHNS and CDR2 is SASEGT in the germline V gene.

V usage is TRBV4-2 and J usage is TRBJ1-2, with D possibly being TRBD1 (6 bases). Germline lookup yields CDR1 LGHNA and CDR2 YNFKEQ. Deletions cut 4 bases from V and 10 bases from J, with 22 bases between. This CDR3 has 15 residues. CDR3 DNA sequence: TGTGCCAGCAGCCGCGGCAGGCAAGGGGGTTACGACTACACCTTC. Translated, it gives CASSRGRQGGYDYTF.

On this clonotype itself: Mismatch with germline at one junction end may stem from a read error. The genes are TRBV6-6 and TRBJ2-3; maybe TRBD2 (6 bases). The germline V gene encodes CDR1 MNHNY and CDR2 SVGAGI (reference sequence). The CDR3 has 17 amino acids. CDR3 in DNA: TGTGCCAGCAGTTCCACCCTAGACCAGGGAGGCCAGATATGGCAGTACTTT. This translates into CASSSTLDQGGQIWQYF.

As concerns this clonotype: A much larger clone lies a single base off, so this may be a read error. The CDR3 end shows no conserved phenylalanine or tryptophan, and so a read error is likely. V gene TRBV6-1 combines with J gene TRBJ1-2; D unclear. The germline V gene encodes CDR1 MNHNS and CDR2 SASEGT. The length of the CDR3 is 18 residues. The CDR3 sequence is CASSERLLVLRPNHGYTS. CDR3 in DNA: TGTGCCAGCAGTGAACGGCTCCTGGTCCTTAGACCTAACCATGGCTACACCTCC.

A word on this clonotype: The junction and the germline gene differ at one end; a read error may be behind it. The V call is TRBV11-3, the J call TRBJ2-1; 13 bases fit TRBD2. Germline V lookup: CDR1 SGHNT, CDR2 YENEEA. This CDR3 comprises 15 residues. CDR3 nucleotide sequence: TGCGCCAGCATCCAACTAGCGGGGGGGGAGTATGAGCAGTTCTTC. This translates into CASIQLAGGEYEQFF.

As to this clonotype: Because the CDR3's place on the DNA is in doubt, the DNA is left out and the CDR3 is given as listed by TCRdb. This chain joins TRBV6-6 and TRBJ2-1; the table gives TRBD2 as D, unverified against the DNA. The CDR3 length is 15 residues, termini included. The V gene's germline CDR1 is MNHNY and CDR2 SVGAGI (reference sequence). The CDR3 is CDSVAGGSSYNEQLF.

On this clonotype: The final CDR3 position lacks the conserved phenylalanine or tryptophan, pointing to a likely read error. The rearrangement joins TRBV5-1 to TRBJ2-7; 8 bases agree with TRBD2. CDR3 length: 14 residues. Germline V gene lookup returns CDR1 SGHRS and CDR2 YFSETQ. The CDR3 spells CGSRLAGTLYEQYL. As DNA, the CDR3 is TGCGGCAGCAGGTTAGCGGGGACCCTCTACGAGCAGTACTTA.

With respect to this clonotype: The CDR3 does not close with the conserved phenylalanine or tryptophan, likely indicating a read error. This chain links TRBV7-9 with TRBJ2-7, with 9 bases aligning to TRBD2. In germline, CDR1 is SEHNR, CDR2 FQNEAQ (reference sequence). This CDR3 spans 15 amino acids. DNA of the CDR3: TGTGCCAGCAGGTGGGGACTAGCCGCACCTTACGGGCAGTACATC. It yields the protein CASRWGLAAPYGQYI.

As regards this clonotype: In this CDR3 the conserved last residue, phenylalanine or tryptophan, is missing, so a read error is likely. V is TRBV4-3 and J is TRBJ2-5, with D possibly being TRBD2 (5 bases). CDR3 length: 14 residues. V gave up 9 bases and J gave up 2 bases, with 16 bases separating them. Germline CDR1 is LGHNA and CDR2 is YSLEER. The CDR3 coding sequence is TGCGCCAGTAGCGCGACGAGGAGGCAAGAGACCCAGTACTTA. Encoded protein: CASSATRRQETQYL.

The V call is TRBV10-3, the J call TRBJ2-1; D unresolved. In germline, CDR1 is ENHRY, CDR2 SYGVKD. The length of the CDR3 is 14 residues. Trimming pared 5 bases from V and 8 bases from J, leaving 16 bases between. The CDR3 nucleotides read TGTGCCATCAGTCCCAGAGTGACCCGGGATGAGCAGTTCTTC. This codes for CAISPRVTRDEQFF.

Of note for this clonotype: A much larger clone lies one base from this, so it may be a read error. The chain uses TRBV11-3 and TRBJ2-1, with D possibly matching TRBD2 (7 bases). CDR3 length equals 14 residues. Trimming took 8 bases from V and 8 from J, leaving 19 bases between them. CDR1 is SGHNT, CDR2 YENEEA, per germline. CDR3 in amino acids: CASRLEGGGYEQFF. CDR3 in DNA: TGTGCCAGCCGACTAGAGGGGGGGGGGTATGAGCAGTTCTTC. The full variable domain, with the rest looked up from reference TRBV11-3 and TRBJ2-1, is EAGVVQSPRYKIIEKKQPVAFWCNPISGHNTLYWYLQNLGQGPELLIRYENEEAVDDSQLPKDRFSAERLKGVDSTLKIQPAELGDSAVYLCASRLEGGGYEQFFGPGTRLTVL.

Worth noting for this clonotype: One end of the junction does not line up with germline, which may come from a read error. V is TRBV6-2 or TRBV6-3 and J is TRBJ2-1; TRBD2 agrees at 12 bases. CDR3 length: 20 residues. CDR1 is MNHEY, CDR2 SVGEGT, per germline. Written as DNA, the CDR3 is TGTGCCAGCAGTTACGGTAGTGCGGGTCTAGCGGGAGGGACTAACAATGGGCAGTTCTTC. Its protein is CASSYGSAGLAGGTNNGQFF.

A remark on this clonotype: One end of the junction varies from germline; a read error may be responsible. The gene calls are TRBV7-8 and TRBJ2-3; 10 nucleotides match TRBD2. The CDR3 contains 16 residues. Germline loops: CDR1 SGHVS, CDR2 FQNEAQ. CDR3 sequence reads: CVNSLGAGGPGDKQYF. In DNA form, the CDR3 reads TGTGTCAACAGCTTAGGAGCGGGAGGGCCTGGTGATAAGCAGTATTTT.

For this clonotype: One end of the junction is discordant with germline, which a read error may explain. The chain carries TRBV30 and TRBJ2-7; the D is unclear. The length of the CDR3 is 13 residues. Germline lookup yields CDR1 GTSNPN and CDR2 SVGIG (reference sequence). CDR3 coding DNA: TGTGCTTGGAACCCGGGTCCCCCGAACGAGCAGTACTTC. Amino acids: CAWNPGPPNEQYF.